The clone carrying this T cell receptor (beta chain) was seen a handful of times. Its antigen is not identified. This CDR3 region has 12 residues. Germline V gene sequence: CDR1 LGHNA, CDR2 YSLEER. Time point: pre-sensitization, week 0. Indicated treatment: therapeutic diphenylcyclopropenone sensitization with weekly scalp DPC. In TCRdb, the RACE reads were re-called with MiXCR into one record per CDR3 protein. The sample carries about 59,000 distinct CDR3 sequences, roughly 10% recorded once. These data come from a study of human T cells and chemical hapten exposure. Study-level background: The sensitizer, 2% DPC, was used on around 2 cm by around 2 cm of upper inner arm skin. Study-level points and caveats: TCRs at a frequency above 1 in 1000 stayed unchanged with DPC sensitization. Expanded TCRs formed significantly more large CDR3 similarity clusters than controls. Positively correlated with patch test score were the counts of PT1 expanded TCRs.

This material consisted of whole blood, taken in connection with sensitization to the hapten diphenylcyclopropenone (DPC). The chain recombines TRBV4-3 with TRBJ1-2; possibly TRBD1 for D (6 bases). The sequence was obtained from a woman aged 40 to 50 with alopecia areata. Some clones in this sample may be carry-over from other donors' samples. For the CDR3, the DNA is TGCGGGGGGGGACAACCTAACTATGGCTACACCTTC. Protein product: CGGGQPNYGYTF.